These T cell receptor beta chains were read from a single sample in a study of identical twins. TCRdb called the 5' RACE reads again in MiXCR, with one record for every CDR3 protein. The sample holds hundreds of thousands of distinct CDR3 sequences, roughly 18% seen once. This sample also appeared in a second study, on T cells expressing NK-cell markers.

Sequencing was performed on PBMCs. The source of these receptors is a woman between 18 and 30 years old in good health. Each CDR3 is given with its conserved first and last residue. The D gene is left open where the match is weak.

d_call j_call v_call cdr3_aa
TRBD2 TRBJ2-2 TRBV4-2 CASSQEGSGGSGELFF
. TRBJ1-2 TRBV25-1 CASSDLSQGPVSSYTF
. TRBJ2-1 TRBV12-3/TRBV12-4 CASSFHRDIGLNNEQFF
. TRBJ2-3 TRBV27 CASSWVPRGTDTQYF
. TRBJ1-3 TRBV7-2 CASSLGGGTIYF
. TRBJ2-3 TRBV11-2 CASSLGSTGYTDTQYF
. TRBJ2-7 TRBV7-9 CASSPVRGEQYF
. TRBJ1-2 TRBV2 CASSEGGIGWAGSYGYTF
TRBD2 TRBJ2-7 TRBV20-1 CSGTSGGAYEQYF
TRBD1 TRBJ2-7 TRBV30 CAWSPDRAGHEQYF
. TRBJ2-7 TRBV20-1 CSARVGWEQYF
TRBD1 TRBJ2-5 TRBV5-1 CASSGTGIETQYF
. TRBJ1-2 TRBV5-1 CASSLEGAARGYTF
TRBD2 TRBJ2-7 TRBV12-3/TRBV12-4 CASSLTPGLAGVSYEQYF
. TRBJ1-6 TRBV12-3/TRBV12-4 CASSFSRTHSPLHF
. TRBJ1-1 TRBV4-1 CASSQGWTEAFF
. TRBJ2-3 TRBV4-2 CASSQKGDTQYF
TRBD1 TRBJ1-4 TRBV5-3 CAMGPGRGHEKLFF
TRBD2 TRBJ2-7 TRBV20-1 CSASRSAGVPYEQYF
. TRBJ2-7 TRBV6-5 CASSYGRNYEQYF
TRBD2 TRBJ2-1 TRBV4-3 CASSQGTSGRGEQFF
. TRBJ2-1 TRBV12-3/TRBV12-4 CASRDTSPNEQFF
. TRBJ1-2 TRBV20-1 CSAPPGDTGYGYTF
. TRBJ1-1 TRBV7-3 CASSLFARNTEAFF
. TRBJ2-5 TRBV5-1 CASRFSRETQYF
. TRBJ1-1 TRBV29-1 CSVEGPGGGTEAFF
. TRBJ2-7 TRBV12-3/TRBV12-4 CASSLLVVRQYF
TRBD1 TRBJ2-7 TRBV29-1 CSVTQGAGQGYEQYF
. TRBJ2-3 TRBV12-5 CASLPSGTDTQYF
TRBD2 TRBJ2-1 TRBV5-6 CASSSLAGGAQGYNEQFF
TRBD2 TRBJ2-7 TRBV6-5 CASSFAPSGSSYEQYF
. TRBJ1-2 TRBV2 CASSAQGTAYGYTF
. TRBJ2-7 TRBV11-2 CASSSHRFEQYF
TRBD2 TRBJ2-1 TRBV10-3 CAISPHVAGVGDEQFF
TRBD2 TRBJ2-1 TRBV11-2 CASSLVSRAGGFYNEQFF
. TRBJ2-7 TRBV6-2/TRBV6-3 CASSYMSSGADYEQYF
. TRBJ1-2 TRBV18 CASSPRPQGDYGYTF
TRBD1 TRBJ2-7 TRBV5-1 CASSFGPAGQGFYEQYF
. TRBJ2-1 TRBV7-9 CASSLQGGLAYNEQFF
TRBD1 TRBJ2-2 TRBV20-1 CSARGDRDTGELFF
. TRBJ2-7 TRBV6-2/TRBV6-3 CASSAIRASPNEQYF
. TRBJ1-2 TRBV20-1 CSARPRSGSGYTF
TRBD1 TRBJ2-4 TRBV6-1 CASSTPRQGAKNIQYF
. TRBJ2-3 TRBV7-9 CASSLAFGGATTDTQYF
. TRBJ1-4 TRBV7-2 CASSPRVGFTNEKLFF
TRBD2 TRBJ2-7 TRBV4-3 CASSQAWTSGKSYEQYF
TRBD2 TRBJ2-1 TRBV7-2 CASSPILAGVNNEQFF
. TRBJ2-1 TRBV11-2 CASSIGSDNEQFF
TRBD1 TRBJ1-2 TRBV5-1 CASSLETGGAGGYTF
. TRBJ1-2 TRBV12-3/TRBV12-4 CASSFEGSYTF
. TRBJ2-4 TRBV2 CASSGRVHIQYF
. TRBJ1-1 TRBV27 CASSRGGAGNTEAFF
TRBD2 TRBJ2-2 TRBV5-6 CASSRGGGDTGELFF
. TRBJ2-3 TRBV6-1 CASSELVGAASDTQYF
. TRBJ2-1 TRBV20-1 CSARGAVGNNEQFF
TRBD1 TRBJ2-2 TRBV10-3 CASWTGGNTGELFF
. TRBJ1-1 TRBV20-1 CSAPKGVKTEAFF
. TRBJ1-2 TRBV24-1 CATNDGVNYGYTF
. TRBJ1-1 TRBV7-9 CASSSERTVNTEAFF